This T cell receptor beta chain was captured in a study of regulatory T cells in long-lasting Graves disease. This clonotype was counted at least ten times. Time point reported: newly diagnosed GD, antithyroid drugs for less than 3 months. With RNA extracted from PBMCs as input, the TCR library was made. Libraries of TCR beta came from iRepertoire HTBI primers plus Arm-PCR of CDR3 regions. TCRdb called the multiplex PCR reads again in MiXCR, with one record for every CDR3 protein. The data hold around 500,000 distinct CDR3 sequences, with about 16% observed a single time. This sample was shared with a second study, whose subject was T cells in Graves' hyperthyroidism and ophthalmopathy.

Sample: peripheral blood mononuclear cells (PBMCs), taken at new diagnosis, from a patient treated with antithyroid drugs. The sequence derives from a woman aged 40-60 years with Graves disease.

Here the CDR3 reads CSVLDRDTEAFF. The DNA of the CDR3 is TGCAGCGTTCTGGACAGGGACACTGAAGCTTTCTTT. The chain links TRBV29-1 to TRBJ1-1; TRBD1 matches at 8 bases. V gave up 5 bases and J gave up 3 bases; unmatched junction bases: 2. The CDR3 covers 12 residues. CDR1 and CDR2 from the germline V gene are SQVTM and ANQGSEA.